This is a list of T cell receptor beta chains from one sample in a study of control samples from healthy donors and cancer patients. Profiled with immunoSEQ multiplex PCR; TCRdb holds only in-frame clones, not every one. The top ten hold 1.5% to 2.5% of the sample, which has approximately 100,000 clones, roughly four fifths seen once. The sample consisted of blood. These receptors were taken from a man aged 55 to 69 in good health. Both conserved end residues are part of each CDR3. The D gene is left open where the match is weak. For some rows the clone size is stated as once, few or many, or as a class when expanded; others skip it.

V	size	D	J	CDR3	DNA
TRBV5-1	-	-	TRBJ2-1	CASSFRIIGSANEQFF	TGCGCCAGCAGCTTCCGGATCATCGGCAGTGCTAATGAGCAGTTCTTC
TRBV2	once	TRBD2	TRBJ2-1	CARGGRGGEIIF	TGTGCCCGAGGGGGGCGGGGGGGCGAGATAATCTTC
TRBV10-3	-	TRBD1	TRBJ1-5	CAISDTTGGSQPQHF	TGTGCCATCAGTGATACCACAGGGGGTTCTCAGCCCCAGCATTTT
TRBV3-1/TRBV3-2	once	TRBD2	TRBJ2-1	CASSRGLAANNEQFF	TGTGCCAGCAGCCGGGGACTAGCGGCCAACAATGAGCAGTTCTTC
TRBV13	-	-	TRBJ2-3	CASSPDVGMDTQYF	TGTGCCAGCAGCCCTGACGTTGGGATGGATACGCAGTATTTT
TRBV30	few	-	TRBJ1-5	CAWTGREGSQPQHF	TGTGCCTGGACGGGCAGGGAGGGCAGTCAGCCCCAGCATTTT
TRBV10-3	few	-	TRBJ2-7	CAISDPVSWGPATYEQYF	TGTGCCATCAGTGATCCCGTCAGCTGGGGGCCCGCAACCTACGAGCAGTACTTC
TRBV2	-	-	TRBJ1-2	CASSVRSGYTF	TGTGCCAGCAGTGTACGGTCTGGCTACACCTTC
TRBV28	-	TRBD1	TRBJ2-7	CASSLLQGAYEQYF	TGTGCCAGCAGTTTATTACAGGGGGCCTACGAGCAGTACTTC
TRBV6-1	-	-	TRBJ1-1	CASSEDLGAFF	TGTGCCAGCAGTGAAGATTTGGGAGCTTTCTTT
TRBV19	-	TRBD1	TRBJ1-1	CASRRGQDDKRTFF	TGTGCCAGTAGGAGGGGACAGGATGATAAGCGGACTTTCTTT
TRBV13	-	-	TRBJ2-7	CASSSQGSSYEQYF	TGTGCCAGCAGCTCGCAGGGGTCATCCTACGAGCAGTACTTC
TRBV6-4	-	-	TRBJ1-1	CASSGEGHGEAFF	TGTGCCAGCAGTGGGGAAGGGCACGGCGAAGCTTTCTTT
TRBV5-1	once	TRBD2	TRBJ2-1	CASSLPSGRGHEQFF	TGCGCCAGCAGCTTACCTAGCGGGAGGGGCCATGAGCAGTTCTTC
TRBV21-1	few	-	TRBJ2-5	CASARPTCETQYF	TGTGCCAGCGCAAGACCGACCTGTGAGACCCAGTACTTC
TRBV19	-	-	TRBJ1-1	CASSIRDTEAFF	TGTGCCAGTAGTATAAGGGACACTGAAGCTTTCTTT
TRBV10-3	-	-	TRBJ2-1	CAISQPGTKQFF	TGTGCCATCAGTCAACCGGGAACTAAGCAGTTCTTC
TRBV28	-	TRBD1	TRBJ1-6	CASSPKQGAGSPLHF	TGTGCCAGCAGTCCGAAACAGGGGGCTGGGTCACCCCTCCACTTT
TRBV11-1	-	-	TRBJ2-7	CASSLAVGEQYF	TGTGCCAGCAGCTTAGCAGTAGGAGAGCAGTACTTC
TRBV5-1	once	-	TRBJ1-1	CASSLAPMRDTEAFF	TGCGCCAGCAGCTTGGCGCCGATGAGGGACACTGAAGCTTTCTTT
TRBV2	-	-	TRBJ2-7	CASSAGRGRYEQYF	TGTGCCAGCAGTGCAGGTCGAGGGAGGTACGAGCAGTACTTC
TRBV7-9	-	-	TRBJ2-1	CASSSKGNEQFF	TGTGCCAGCAGCTCCAAGGGGAATGAGCAGTTCTTC
TRBV4-1	-	-	TRBJ2-2	CASSPGHDVNTGELFF	TGCGCCAGCAGCCCTGGACACGACGTGAACACCGGGGAGCTGTTTTTT
TRBV19	-	-	TRBJ2-2	CASSFRPGELFF	TGTGCCAGTTCCTTCCGGCCCGGGGAGCTGTTTTTT
TRBV9	-	TRBD2	TRBJ2-7	CASSVGERGTPHEQYF	TGTGCCAGCAGCGTAGGAGAGCGGGGAACCCCCCACGAGCAGTACTTC
TRBV5-5	-	TRBD2	TRBJ2-7	CASSFHGTSGYEQYF	TGTGCCAGCAGCTTTCACGGGACTAGCGGTTACGAGCAGTACTTC
TRBV5-5	-	-	TRBJ2-7	CASRSGRGTYEQYF	TGTGCCAGCAGGAGTGGACGGGGGACCTACGAGCAGTACTTC
TRBV5-1	-	-	TRBJ2-7	CASSLSQGEQYF	TGCGCCAGCAGCTTGAGCCAAGGGGAGCAGTACTTC
TRBV28	-	-	TRBJ1-1	CASSFLDTEAFF	TGTGCCAGCAGTTTTTTGGACACGGAAGCTTTCTTT
TRBV30	few	-	TRBJ1-6	CAWSTLSRQVDSPLHF	TGTGCCTGGAGCACATTGTCGAGACAGGTGGATTCACCCCTCCACTTT
TRBV7-9	-	-	TRBJ2-7	CASSLGTHYEQYF	TGTGCCAGCAGCTTAGGGACTCACTACGAGCAGTACTTC
TRBV19	-	TRBD1	TRBJ1-5	CASGDGQGYSNQPQHF	TGTGCCAGTGGGGACGGACAGGGCTATAGCAATCAGCCCCAGCATTTT
TRBV18	-	-	TRBJ2-4	CASSSGVAKNIQYF	TGTGCCAGCTCTTCAGGGGTTGCCAAAAACATTCAGTACTTC
TRBV3-1/TRBV3-2	-	-	TRBJ2-5	CASSQFGRGAAQETQYF	TGTGCCAGCAGCCAATTCGGTAGGGGGGCTGCCCAAGAGACCCAGTACTTC
TRBV6-2/TRBV6-3	-	TRBD2	TRBJ2-5	CASSYLLGVGGIQETQYF	TGTGCCAGCAGTTACCTCCTGGGGGTGGGAGGGATCCAAGAGACCCAGTACTTC
TRBV6-1	few	-	TRBJ1-1	CASSDRAGTNTEAFF	TGTGCCAGCAGTGATCGGGCAGGGACGAACACTGAAGCTTTCTTT
TRBV3-1/TRBV3-2	-	-	TRBJ2-2	CASSQVNPTNTGELFF	TGTGCCAGCAGCCAAGTAAACCCCACGAACACCGGGGAGCTGTTTTTT
TRBV19	-	-	TRBJ1-1	CASSIGLTQLALNTEAFF	TGTGCCAGTAGTATAGGCCTAACCCAGCTCGCGTTGAACACTGAAGCTTTCTTT
TRBV5-1	-	-	TRBJ1-3	CASSQGTYDSGNTIYF	TGCGCCAGCAGTCAGGGAACATACGACTCTGGAAACACCATATATTTT
TRBV2	-	TRBD1	TRBJ1-5	CASSGGGQTNQPQHF	TGTGCCAGCAGTGGGGGGGGACAGACTAATCAGCCCCAGCATTTT
TRBV6-5	once	-	TRBJ2-3	CASSPGEAQDTQYF	TGTGCCAGCAGCCCCGGGGAGGCCCAAGATACGCAGTATTTT
TRBV27	-	TRBD1	TRBJ1-2	CASTGTGGVGGYTF	TGTGCCAGCACCGGGACAGGGGGCGTAGGTGGCTACACCTTC
TRBV5-1	few	-	TRBJ2-7	CASRAEPLKDEQYF	TGCGCCAGCAGAGCCGAACCGTTGAAGGACGAGCAGTACTTC
TRBV2	few	-	TRBJ1-2	CASSEPGNYGYTF	TGTGCCAGCAGTGAACCGGGTAACTATGGCTACACCTTC
TRBV15	-	-	TRBJ2-1	CATSRDILLARFAEQFF	TGTGCCACCAGCAGAGATATATTGCTAGCAAGGTTCGCTGAGCAGTTCTTC
TRBV15	-	-	TRBJ1-3	CATSRAPRRSGNTIYF	TGTGCCACCAGCAGAGCGCCCCGACGCAGTGGAAACACCATATATTTT
TRBV5-1	-	TRBD1	TRBJ1-3	CASSPGQHHSGNTIYF	TGCGCCAGCAGCCCGGGACAGCACCACTCTGGAAACACCATATATTTT
TRBV14	-	-	TRBJ2-7	CASSQDGLRDIYEQYF	TGTGCCAGCAGCCAAGATGGGCTACGTGACATCTACGAGCAGTACTTC
TRBV5-1	-	TRBD2	TRBJ2-3	CASSLVTGGADTQYF	TGCGCCAGCAGCTTGGTGACGGGGGGTGCAGATACGCAGTATTTT
TRBV27	once	-	TRBJ1-2	CASEGGVGYTF	TGTGCCAGCGAGGGTGGAGTGGGCTACACCTTC
TRBV5-1	-	TRBD2	TRBJ2-5	CASSRTSGEQTQYF	TGCGCCAGCAGCAGGACTAGCGGGGAGCAGACCCAGTACTTC
TRBV5-8	-	-	TRBJ1-3	CASGVYWSPTSGNTIYF	TGTGCCAGCGGGGTTTATTGGAGCCCAACCTCTGGAAACACCATATATTTT
TRBV15	-	-	TRBJ2-1	CATSSFRDVEQFF	TGTGCCACCAGCAGCTTCCGGGACGTTGAGCAGTTCTTC
TRBV12-3/TRBV12-4	-	TRBD1	TRBJ2-3	CASSGGQRLQYF	TGTGCCAGCAGTGGGGGACAGCGTTTGCAGTATTTT
TRBV19	-	-	TRBJ1-2	CASRSWEANYGYTF	TGTGCCAGTAGGTCGTGGGAAGCTAACTATGGCTACACCTTC
TRBV9	once	-	TRBJ2-5	CASSSGGGGETQYF	TGTGCCAGCAGCAGTGGGGGGGGCGGGGAGACCCAGTACTTC
TRBV4-2	few	TRBD2	TRBJ2-3	CASSQELAGGTDTQYF	TGTGCCAGCAGCCAAGAACTAGCGGGAGGCACAGATACGCAGTATTTT